This entry lists 5 T cell receptor beta chains sequenced from one sample in a study of blood T cell repertoires in COVID-19. Libraries were prepared by immunoSEQ multiplex PCR; TCRdb keeps only in-frame clonotypes and omits some of them. This sample has fewer than 650,000 clones; less than 90% occur once, and the top ten carry roughly 7.4%. The material sequenced was peripheral blood. The receptors were sampled from a woman aged 45 to 65 with COVID-19, enrolled during active disease.

The rearrangement joins TRBV19 to TRBJ2-7; D possibly corresponds to TRBD2 (6 bases). Trimming took off 1 base at V and 2 bases at J, with 9 bases between the two ends. CDR1 and CDR2 from the germline V gene are LNHDA and SQIVND (reference sequence). The CDR3 has 14 residues. The CDR3 spells CASSIAGGTYEQYF. The CDR3 DNA reads as TGTGCCAGTAGTATAGCCGGCGGGACCTACGAGCAGTACTTC.

V usage is TRBV7-9 and J usage is TRBJ1-5, with 7 nucleotides matching TRBD1. The CDR3 covers 15 residues. V lost 5 bases to trimming and J lost 2 bases; unmatched junction nucleotides: 6. CDR1 and CDR2 from the germline V gene are SEHNR and FQNEAQ (reference sequence). The chain's CDR3 is CASSTDRVGNQPQHF. CDR3 nucleotides: TGTGCCAGCAGCACCGACAGGGTGGGCAATCAGCCCCAGCATTTT.

Only a few counts were recorded for this clone. This chain joins TRBV10-1 and TRBJ2-1; the match to TRBD1 covers 10 bases. Looked up from germline, CDR1 is WNHNN and CDR2 is SYGVQD (reference sequence). The CDR3 loop spans 16 amino acids. Trimming at V came to 3 bases and at J to 8 bases, leaving 10 bases not matched to a gene. CDR3 protein: CASSEFMGQGLDEQFF. The CDR3 DNA is TGCGCCAGCAGTGAATTCATGGGACAGGGGCTAGATGAGCAGTTCTTC.

The V gene is TRBV27, the J gene TRBJ1-1, with TRBD1 matching 7 bases. The V gene's germline CDR1 is MNHEY and CDR2 SMNVEV (reference sequence). The CDR3 has 14 amino acids. V shed 7 bases, J shed 0 bases, and the junction held 5 bases outside the gene matches. CDR3 in DNA: TGTGCCAGCAACATCAGGGGGATGAACACTGAAGCTTTCTTT. It encodes CASNIRGMNTEAFF.

This clone was detected once. The chain employs TRBV5-5 and TRBJ1-1; TRBD1 might be the D (5 bases). Germline loops: CDR1 SGHKS, CDR2 YYEKEE (reference sequence). This CDR3 region has 14 residues. V shed 0 bases and J shed 4 bases, with 10 bases lying between them. CDR3 loop: CASSLGRGITEAFF. The CDR3 DNA reads TGTGCCAGCAGCTTGGGAAGGGGTATCACTGAAGCTTTCTTT.